The T cell receptor beta chain described here comes from a study of spatial heterogeneity in lung cancer. Study-level information: Donation came from approximately 69 patients with untreated early-stage non-small cell lung cancer.

Sample time point: blood at routine non-recurrence follow-up after resection. Material for sequencing was whole RNA from tumor, nontumor lung or frozen PBMC, left unsorted. CDR3 length: 14 amino acids. V lost 3 bases, J lost 4 bases, and 11 bases lay in between. Germline CDR1 and CDR2: SGHRS and YFSETQ. All TCR cDNA molecules were individually tagged with a unique molecular identifier. MiXCR, run by TCRdb on the 5' RACE reads, gives a single entry per CDR3 protein. The table includes about 46,000 distinct CDR3 sequences, about an eighth detected once. Specimen: PBMCs, collected at follow-up. The source of this sequence is a male donor with early-stage non-small cell lung cancer. The gene calls are TRBV5-1 and TRBJ1-3; D ambiguous. For the CDR3, the DNA is TGCGCCAGCAGCTCCGGGAGTGGAGGAAACACCATATATTTT. Translated: CASSSGSGGNTIYF.